Listed below are T cell receptor beta chains from one sample, sequenced in a study of blood T cell repertoires in COVID-19. Profiled with immunoSEQ multiplex PCR; TCRdb holds only in-frame clones, not every one. The data hold approximately 300,000 clones, with 87% observed a single time. The specimen was PBMCs or T cells enriched from blood (not recorded which). These receptors were collected from a woman in her thirties who had recovered from COVID-19. The CDR3 runs from the conserved cysteine through the conserved F or W. The D gene is left open where the match is weak. Part of the rows lack a size; the others show once, few, many or a class for expanded clones.

v_gene,d_gene,abundance,j_gene,CDR3nt,CDR3aa
TRBV10-3,TRBD1,NA,TRBJ1-1,TGTGCCATCGGGAGACAGGGGATGAACACTGAAGCTTTCTTT,CAIGRQGMNTEAFF
TRBV2,NA,NA,TRBJ2-3,TGTGCCAGCAGAGGCAGCGTCGGTCGGGCAGATACGCAGTATTTT,CASRGSVGRADTQYF
TRBV15,NA,NA,TRBJ1-2,TGTGCCACCAGCAGAGATCGTCAGAACTATGGCTACACCTTC,CATSRDRQNYGYTF
TRBV5-1,TRBD1,once,TRBJ2-1,TGCGCCAGCAGATCACTCGGGACAGGGGGCGATGAGCAGTTCTTC,CASRSLGTGGDEQFF
TRBV9,TRBD1,NA,TRBJ1-4,TGTGCCAGCAGCGGAGGGACAGTTCAAAATGAAAAACTGTTTTTT,CASSGGTVQNEKLFF
TRBV5-1,NA,NA,TRBJ1-2,TGCGCCAGCAGCCCAGGGACACTAAACCCGGGCTACACCTTC,CASSPGTLNPGYTF
TRBV9,NA,NA,TRBJ1-2,TGTGCCAGCAGCGTAGAGGCGGGCAACTATGGCTACACCTTC,CASSVEAGNYGYTF
TRBV7-9,NA,NA,TRBJ1-1,TGTGCCAGCAGCTTAGGTTCGGTGAACACTGAAGCTTTCTTT,CASSLGSVNTEAFF
TRBV5-1,TRBD1,NA,TRBJ1-2,TGCGCCAGCAGTGGGACAGTTAACTATGGCTACACCTTC,CASSGTVNYGYTF
TRBV25-1,NA,NA,TRBJ1-3,TGTGCCTCCCAGGGGCCTGGAAACACCATATATTTT,CASQGPGNTIYF
TRBV15,NA,NA,TRBJ1-1,TGTGCCACCAGCAGAGAGCCGCTGGGAGGCATGAACACTGAAGCTTTCTTT,CATSREPLGGMNTEAFF
TRBV18,NA,NA,TRBJ1-2,TGTGCCAGCTCCCCCGAGGCAGCCAATGGCTACACCTTC,CASSPEAANGYTF
TRBV6-2/TRBV6-3,NA,NA,TRBJ1-6,TGTGCCAGCAGTTTCACGACAGCCGCGTATAATTCACCCCTCCACTTT,CASSFTTAAYNSPLHF
TRBV4-2,NA,NA,TRBJ1-2,TGTGCCAGCAGCCAAGCGGGGGGGAAGGGCTACACCTTC,CASSQAGGKGYTF
TRBV19,TRBD1,once,TRBJ1-2,TGTGCCAGTAGTATCGGAGGGGGCAACTATGGCTACACCTTC,CASSIGGGNYGYTF
TRBV18,NA,NA,TRBJ1-1,TGTGCCAGCTCACAGGACAGAATGAACACTGAAGCTTTCTTT,CASSQDRMNTEAFF
TRBV30,NA,NA,TRBJ1-2,TGTGCCTGGATCCAAAGAAGCTCTAACTATGGCTACACCTTC,CAWIQRSSNYGYTF
TRBV11-3,NA,NA,TRBJ2-1,TGTGCCAGCAGCACCCAACAGGGTTGGGAGCAGTTCTTC,CASSTQQGWEQFF
TRBV14,NA,NA,TRBJ2-3,TGTGCCAGCAGCCAAGACACAGCTAGCACAGATACGCAGTATTTT,CASSQDTASTDTQYF
TRBV25-1,NA,once,TRBJ2-7,TGTGCCAGCAGTGCCCAACCAAGCCAGGGTGGCGAGCAGTACTTC,CASSAQPSQGGEQYF
TRBV7-6,NA,NA,TRBJ1-1,TGTGCCAGCAGCTCCGACGGACAGCTGAACACTGAAGCTTTCTTT,CASSSDGQLNTEAFF
TRBV9,TRBD1,NA,TRBJ1-2,TGTGCCAGCAGCGCAGGGGGCGGGTATGGCTACACCTTC,CASSAGGGYGYTF
TRBV6-5,NA,NA,TRBJ2-7,TGTGCCAGCAGTCCTAGGGGATACGAGCAGTACTTC,CASSPRGYEQYF
TRBV7-9,NA,NA,TRBJ1-2,TGTGCCAGCAGCTTAGTAATTGGGGCGAGCCCGATCTATGGCTACACCTTC,CASSLVIGASPIYGYTF
TRBV7-6,TRBD1,NA,TRBJ1-2,TGTGCCAGCGGGACCGGACAGGGGGCTTCAGGCTACACCTTC,CASGTGQGASGYTF
TRBV7-8,TRBD1,NA,TRBJ2-2,TGTGCCAGCAGCTTACTCAGGGGGCATAACACCGGGGAGCTGTTTTTT,CASSLLRGHNTGELFF
TRBV28,NA,NA,TRBJ1-1,TGTGCCAGCCGGACCTCCCCTTACAGGGTCATGAACACTGAAGCTTTCTTT,CASRTSPYRVMNTEAFF
TRBV30,TRBD1,NA,TRBJ1-5,TGTGCCTGGGGGGACAGGGAGGATCAGCCCCAGCATTTT,CAWGDREDQPQHF
TRBV3-1/TRBV3-2,NA,NA,TRBJ2-7,TGTGCCAGCAGCCAAACGGCAGGGTACGAGCAGTACTTC,CASSQTAGYEQYF
TRBV10-3,TRBD1,NA,TRBJ1-1,TGTGCCATCAGTGAGACTGGGACAGGGGTAAACACTGAAGCTTTCTTT,CAISETGTGVNTEAFF
TRBV19,NA,NA,TRBJ2-3,TGTGCCAGTAGTCCGACGGGAGATACGCAGTATTTT,CASSPTGDTQYF
TRBV27,TRBD2,NA,TRBJ2-3,TGTGCCACCCAAGCGGGGGGAGTGTTCTTAGATACGCAGTATTTT,CATQAGGVFLDTQYF
TRBV6-5,TRBD1,once,TRBJ1-1,TGTGCCAGCAGTTACTTAAATACGGGACAGCGCACTGAAGCTTTCTTT,CASSYLNTGQRTEAFF
TRBV19,NA,NA,TRBJ1-2,TGTGCCAGTAGTCCAACGACAGGAAACTATGGCTACACCTTC,CASSPTTGNYGYTF
TRBV7-2,NA,NA,TRBJ1-4,TGTGCCAGCAGCTTAGCGAGGGCAGCCCTCGGAGAAAAACTGTTTTTT,CASSLARAALGEKLFF
TRBV5-1,TRBD1,NA,TRBJ2-7,TGCGCCAGCAGCTTTTCAGGGGGCGATTACGAGCAGTACTTC,CASSFSGGDYEQYF
TRBV6-2/TRBV6-3,TRBD2,NA,TRBJ2-4,TGTGCCAGCTGTTCGCGGGGGGTGGAAAACATTCAGTACTTC,CASCSRGVENIQYF
TRBV9,NA,NA,TRBJ2-1,TGTGCCAGCGGGAGTGTCTACAATGAGCAGTTCTTC,CASGSVYNEQFF
TRBV2,NA,NA,TRBJ1-4,TGTGCCAGCAGCACCCCGGAGGCTAATGAAAAACTGTTTTTT,CASSTPEANEKLFF
TRBV25-1,NA,NA,TRBJ1-1,TGTGCCAGCAGTGAATTTGGCAAGAACACTGAAGCTTTCTTT,CASSEFGKNTEAFF
TRBV30,NA,NA,TRBJ1-4,TGTGCCGCGCCGCGTGGAGGAAAACTGTTTTTT,CAAPRGGKLFF
TRBV10-2,NA,NA,TRBJ2-5,TGCGCCAGCAGTGAAAGAACATACCAAGAGACCCAGTACTTC,CASSERTYQETQYF
TRBV6-5,NA,NA,TRBJ1-2,TGTGCCAGCAGTTACTATGCAGGGAAGAATGGCTACACCTTC,CASSYYAGKNGYTF
TRBV2,TRBD1,once,TRBJ2-5,TGTGCCAGCAGTGAACTGCTTACAGGGGAGTATGAGACCCAGTACTTC,CASSELLTGEYETQYF
TRBV2,TRBD2,NA,TRBJ2-1,TGTGCCAGCAGCTTTCTGCCCCCGACTAGCGGGGGTCCCGGTGAGCAGTTCTTC,CASSFLPPTSGGPGEQFF
TRBV12-3/TRBV12-4,TRBD1,NA,TRBJ1-1,TGTGCCAGCAGGACAGGGGAAGGCACTGAAGCTTTCTTT,CASRTGEGTEAFF
TRBV5-6,NA,NA,TRBJ2-3,TGTGCCAGCAGCTTGAGGGGGATGCGTATAACGGATACGCAGTATTTT,CASSLRGMRITDTQYF
TRBV5-4,TRBD1,NA,TRBJ1-1,TGTGCCAGCAGCCCACGACAGGGGCAAACTGAAGCTTTCTTT,CASSPRQGQTEAFF
TRBV5-1,NA,NA,TRBJ1-1,TGCGCCAGCAGCTTCTCTTTCGGCACTGAAGCTTTCTTT,CASSFSFGTEAFF
TRBV30,TRBD1,NA,TRBJ1-2,TGTGCCTGGTGGCCGACAGGGGCCTATGGCTACACCTTC,CAWWPTGAYGYTF